These 25 T cell receptor beta chains came from one sample sequenced in a study of cytotoxic CD8 clonotypes in ibrutinib-treated CLL. Measured with immunoSEQ multiplex PCR; TCRdb has only the in-frame clones, and not every one. This table holds 300,000 to 350,000 clones, roughly 80% found once. Specimen: PBMCs, collected before ibrutinib treatment. The receptors shown here come from a human donor with chronic lymphocytic leukemia.

The rearrangement links TRBV7-2 to TRBJ2-1; D may match TRBD1 or TRBD2 (5 bases each). The CDR3 totals 15 residues. From germline, CDR1 is SGHTA and CDR2 FQGNSA. V was trimmed by 1 base and J by 2 bases, leaving 9 bases between them. The CDR3 bases are TGTGCCAGCAGCTTAGTGGGACGAACCTACAATGAGCAGTTCTTC. Residues: CASSLVGRTYNEQFF.

This clone appeared a single time. The gene calls are TRBV18 and TRBJ1-1; 7 nucleotides match TRBD1. The junction had 9 bases not matched to a gene; V was cut back by 5 bases and J by 3 bases. Germline loops: CDR1 KGHSH, CDR2 LQKENI. The CDR3 length is 15 residues. This chain's CDR3 is CASSAGQFGYTEAFF. The DNA of the CDR3 is TGTGCCAGCTCAGCGGGACAGTTTGGATACACTGAAGCTTTCTTT. The whole variable domain, remainder taken from reference TRBV18 and TRBJ1-1, is NAGVMQNPRHLVRRRGQEARLRCSPMKGHSHVYWYRQLPEEGLKFMVYLQKENIIDESGMPKERFSAEFPKEGPSILRIQQVVRGDSAAYFCASSAGQFGYTEAFFGQGTRLTVV.

The genes are TRBV12-1 and TRBJ2-7; TRBD2 is taken as the D call from the table, unchecked against the DNA. TRBV12-1 is a recognized pseudogene. This CDR3 is 15 amino acids long. The CDR3 DNA reads TGTGCCAAAGACCTCTTAGGGGACTCTACCTACGAGCAGTACTTC. As protein: CAKDLLGDSTYEQYF.

This clone was picked up one time. The chain joins TRBV5-1 to TRBJ1-3, with D hard to call. V lost 0 bases to trimming and J lost 0 bases, with 7 bases between them. Per germline, CDR1 SGHRS and CDR2 YFSETQ. The CDR3 has 15 amino acids. The CDR3 nucleotides read TGCGCCAGCAGCTTGGCGTCGAACTCTGGAAACACCATATATTTT. This translates into CASSLASNSGNTIYF.

The V and J genes are TRBV5-1 and TRBJ1-3, with D possibly being TRBD1 (6 bases). Germline values: CDR1 SGHRS, CDR2 YFSETQ. This CDR3 is 16 amino acids long. Trimming shortened V by 3 bases and J by 3 bases, and 16 bases separated the two germline ends. CDR3 loop: CASSSNADSVGNTIYF. Written as DNA, the CDR3 is TGCGCCAGCAGCTCAAACGCGGACAGTGTTGGAAACACCATATATTTT.

The genes are TRBV27 and TRBJ2-2; D is unresolved. The length of the CDR3 is 11 residues. From germline, CDR1 is MNHEY and CDR2 SMNVEV (reference sequence). Trimming took 7 bases from V and 6 from J, leaving 6 bases between them. CDR3 nucleotides: TGTGCCAGCATATCCTCCGGGGAGCTGTTTTTT. Its translation is CASISSGELFF.

This chain uses TRBV7-2 with TRBJ2-1, with 7 positions matching TRBD2. The V gene end was trimmed by 8 bases and the J gene end by 6 bases; junction bases not matched to a gene: 13. The CDR3 sequence is 15 residues long. Germline V gene sequence: CDR1 SGHTA, CDR2 FQGNSA. CDR3 residues: CASRPRLASGNEQFF. The DNA for the CDR3 is TGTGCCAGCCGACCCAGACTAGCTTCGGGCAATGAGCAGTTCTTC.

The V and J genes are TRBV7-2 and TRBJ1-4; 7 bases fit TRBD1. CDR3 size: 14 residues. Germline assignment: CDR1 SGHTA and CDR2 FQGNSA. After removal of 3 bases from V and 2 bases from J, the junction contained 0 bases not matched to a gene. The CDR3 DNA sequence: TGTGCCAGCAGCTTCAGGGGGACTAATGAAAAACTGTTTTTT. It specifies CASSFRGTNEKLFF.

The J gene is TRBJ2-5, the V gene TRBV30; D may be TRBD1 (5 bases). V lost 1 base and J 8 bases, leaving 17 bases between the germline ends. CDR3 size: 14 residues. Germline CDR1 GTSNPN, CDR2 SVGIG (reference sequence). The CDR3 region is CAWSGGQVGVTQYF. The CDR3, as DNA: TGTGCCTGGAGTGGTGGGCAGGTAGGGGTCACCCAGTACTTC.

The chain is built from TRBV18 and TRBJ2-3; D unclear. Germline CDR1 and CDR2: KGHSH and LQKENI. The CDR3 sequence is 11 residues long. V lost 8 bases and J lost 4, with 7 bases in between. Here the CDR3 reads CASPVPDTQYF. CDR3 coding DNA: TGTGCCAGCCCGGTTCCAGATACGCAGTATTTT. Complete variable domain (other parts from reference TRBV18 and TRBJ2-3): NAGVMQNPRHLVRRRGQEARLRCSPMKGHSHVYWYRQLPEEGLKFMVYLQKENIIDESGMPKERFSAEFPKEGPSILRIQQVVRGDSAAYFCASPVPDTQYFGPGTRLTVL.

V is TRBV7-8 and J is TRBJ2-3; tentatively, D is TRBD1 or TRBD2 (5 bases each). Germline V gene lookup returns CDR1 SGHVS and CDR2 FQNEAQ. V gave up 1 base and J gave up 0 bases, with 11 bases separating them. The CDR3 is made up of 16 amino acids. The CDR3 DNA reads TGTGCCAGCAGCTTAGGAGGGGCCAGAAGCACAGATACGCAGTATTTT. This sequence encodes CASSLGGARSTDTQYF.

This clone was recorded a few times. The V and J genes are TRBV18 and TRBJ1-4; 10 bases are a match to TRBD1. Trimming at V came to 4 bases and at J to 6 bases, leaving 5 bases not matched to a gene. Germline V CDR1 and CDR2: KGHSH, LQKENI. This CDR3 is built from 15 residues. The CDR3 is CASSRPGTGDEKLFF. The CDR3 region has the DNA TGTGCCAGCTCACGTCCCGGGACAGGGGATGAAAAACTGTTTTTT.

The V call is TRBV5-6, the J call TRBJ2-3, with D uncertain. V dropped 3 bases and J dropped 6 bases, with 5 bases sitting between them. Germline V gene sequence: CDR1 SGHDT, CDR2 YYEEEE. This CDR3 is built from 11 residues. CDR3 amino acids: CASSSRDTQYF. Written as DNA, the CDR3 is TGTGCCAGCAGCTCGAGGGATACGCAGTATTTT.

This chain uses TRBV5-4 with TRBJ1-1; D is undetermined. CDR1 and CDR2 (germline): SGHNT, YYREEE (reference sequence). The germline V and J ends were trimmed by 4 bases and 7 bases, with 14 bases remaining between them. The CDR3 is 13 residues long. The CDR3 region is CASSRYQTDEAFF. The CDR3 region has the DNA TGTGCCAGCAGCCGATACCAAACTGATGAAGCTTTCTTT.

The V gene is TRBV29-1, the J gene TRBJ1-1; 8 bases fit TRBD1. CDR1 is SQVTM and CDR2 is ANQGSEA in the germline V gene. The CDR3 totals 14 residues. V lost 3 bases to trimming and J lost 0 bases; unmatched junction nucleotides: 3. In DNA, the CDR3 is TGCAGCGTTGACAGGACAGGGATGAACACTGAAGCTTTCTTT. It is translated as CSVDRTGMNTEAFF.

The chain links TRBV7-7 to TRBJ2-1; 13 bases line up with TRBD2. The CDR3 has 15 residues. With V trimmed by 4 bases and J by 10 bases, 7 bases remained unmatched. Germline V gene data show CDR1 as SSHAT and CDR2 as FNYEAQ (reference sequence). This chain's CDR3 is CASSYGLAGVQEQFF. The CDR3 DNA follows: TGTGCCAGCAGCTACGGACTAGCGGGAGTCCAAGAGCAGTTCTTC.

The rearrangement links TRBV5-4 to TRBJ2-5; no definite D call. The V gene's germline CDR1 is SGHNT and CDR2 YYREEE (reference sequence). The CDR3 extends over 13 amino acids. The germline V and J ends were trimmed by 4 bases and 3 bases, with 10 bases remaining between them. The CDR3 coding sequence is TGTGCCAGCAGCCGACACGACGAAGAGACCCAGTACTTC. Residues: CASSRHDEETQYF.

The chain employs TRBV18 and TRBJ2-7, with 8 bases lining up with TRBD1. Germline trimming cut 6 bases from V and 11 bases from J; bases unmatched to any gene: 9. The CDR3 is 12 residues long. Germline CDR1 KGHSH, CDR2 LQKENI. CDR3 region: CASSPRGQEKYF. The CDR3 bases are TGTGCCAGCTCCCCCAGGGGACAGGAGAAGTACTTC.

This clone was counted between two and nine times. The chain links TRBV27 to TRBJ2-3, with unresolved D. This CDR3 region has 13 residues. V shed 4 bases and J shed 3 bases, with 8 bases lying between them. The germline V gene encodes CDR1 MNHEY and CDR2 SMNVEV (reference sequence). In nucleotides, the CDR3 is TGTGCCAGCAGTTCAATGGGGACAGATACGCAGTATTTT. Translated: CASSSMGTDTQYF.

V and J are TRBV4-2 and TRBJ2-1; 8 positions match TRBD2. The CDR3 runs to 15 residues. Germline loops: CDR1 LGHNA, CDR2 YNFKEQ. With 1 base clipped from V and 8 bases from J, the junction kept 7 bases outside the gene matches. CDR3 sequence: CASSQGKRERDEQFF. The CDR3 nucleotides are TGTGCCAGCAGCCAAGGCAAGCGGGAGCGCGATGAGCAGTTCTTC.

This clone occurred once. V and J are TRBV4-2 and TRBJ1-2, with 12 bases lining up with TRBD1. V was pared by 1 base and J by 3 bases, with 6 bases of the junction left unmatched. This CDR3 is 17 amino acids long. Germline V gene lookup returns CDR1 LGHNA and CDR2 YNFKEQ. This chain's CDR3 is CASSQVRDRGRDYGYTF. The CDR3 DNA reads TGTGCCAGCAGCCAAGTCCGGGACAGGGGGCGGGACTATGGCTACACCTTC.

The chain carries TRBV30 and TRBJ2-1; no clear D. This CDR3 comprises 11 residues. CDR1 and CDR2 (germline): GTSNPN, SVGIG (reference sequence). Trimming removed 1 base at V and 8 bases at J, with 6 bases between. CDR3 sequence reads: CAWSARDEQFF. The DNA for the CDR3 is TGTGCCTGGAGTGCTAGGGATGAGCAGTTCTTC.

The rearrangement links TRBV15 to TRBJ2-4; no clear D gene. V was clipped by 0 bases and J by 6 bases, with 6 bases between them. Germline V gene lookup returns CDR1 LNHNV and CDR2 YYDKDF (reference sequence). This CDR3 spans 13 amino acids. The DNA for the CDR3 is TGTGCCACCAGCAGAGAGAGGACAAACATTCAGTACTTC. The encoded protein is CATSRERTNIQYF.

The chain uses TRBV15 and TRBJ2-7; D unresolved. The CDR3 consists of 14 residues. Germline assignment: CDR1 LNHNV and CDR2 YYDKDF (reference sequence). With 4 bases removed from V and 9 bases from J, the gap between germline ends came to 19 bases. The DNA for the CDR3 is TGTGCCACCAGCACCCACCTGGCACCCCCTAGGCAGTACTTC. It yields the protein CATSTHLAPPRQYF.

The chain uses TRBV4-3 and TRBJ2-1; TRBD2 aligns across 8 bases. Looked up from germline, CDR1 is LGHNA and CDR2 is YSLEER. The J segment lost 10 bases and the V segment lost 2 bases, leaving 7 bases of the junction unmatched. The CDR3 runs to 14 residues. Here the CDR3 DNA reads TGCGCCAGCAGCCAACGCTGGCTAGCGGGCGAGCAGTTCTTC. This encodes CASSQRWLAGEQFF.